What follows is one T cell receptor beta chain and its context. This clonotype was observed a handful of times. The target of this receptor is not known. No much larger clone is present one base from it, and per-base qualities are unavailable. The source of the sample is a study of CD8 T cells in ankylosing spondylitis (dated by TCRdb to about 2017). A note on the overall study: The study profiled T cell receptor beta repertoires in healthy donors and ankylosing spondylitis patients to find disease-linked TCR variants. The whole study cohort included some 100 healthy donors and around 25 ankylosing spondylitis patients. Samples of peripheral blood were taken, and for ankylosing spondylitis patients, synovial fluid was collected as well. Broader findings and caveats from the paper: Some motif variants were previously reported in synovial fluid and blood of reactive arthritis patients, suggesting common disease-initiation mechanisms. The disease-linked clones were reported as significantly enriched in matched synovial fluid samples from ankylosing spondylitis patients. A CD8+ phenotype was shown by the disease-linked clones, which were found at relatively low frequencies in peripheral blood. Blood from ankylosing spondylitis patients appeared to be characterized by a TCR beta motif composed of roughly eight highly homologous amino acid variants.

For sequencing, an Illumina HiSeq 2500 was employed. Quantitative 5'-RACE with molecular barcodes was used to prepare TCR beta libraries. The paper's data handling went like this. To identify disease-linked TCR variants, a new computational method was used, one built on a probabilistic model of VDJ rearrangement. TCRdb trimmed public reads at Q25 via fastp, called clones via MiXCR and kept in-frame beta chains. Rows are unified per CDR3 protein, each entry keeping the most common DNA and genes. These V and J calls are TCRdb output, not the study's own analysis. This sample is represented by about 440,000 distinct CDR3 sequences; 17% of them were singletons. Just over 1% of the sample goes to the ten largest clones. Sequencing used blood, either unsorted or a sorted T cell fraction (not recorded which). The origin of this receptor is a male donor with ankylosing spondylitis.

The encoded CDR3 is CASSSLISYEQYF. Here is the DNA: TGTGCCAGCAGTTCTCTAATATCCTACGAGCAGTACTTC. The chain links TRBV27 with TRBJ2-7, with no D gene named confidently. A distance of 8 bases separates the germline ends of V and J, which lose 4 bases and 1 base respectively. CDR1 and CDR2 were assigned from the germline V gene (reference sequence) as MNHEY and SMNVEV. The CDR3 covers 13 residues, taking in both the cysteine and the phenylalanine. Only the CDR3 region is kept as DNA, spanning 39 bases read in frame from base 1.